Listed below are T cell receptor beta chains from one sample, sequenced in a study of shared clonotypes between healthy human individuals. Sequencing was performed with immunoSEQ multiplex PCR; in TCRdb, only in-frame clones are kept and a portion is missing. In the table there are some 980,000 clones, approximately 80% of which are singletons. The sequencing input was memory CD4+ T cells sorted from blood. The receptor source for this set is a man younger than 30 in good health. CDR3s include the opening cysteine and the closing phenylalanine or tryptophan. A D gene is named only where the DNA matches it firmly. Clone size, where shown, is once, few, many, or a class for clones that have expanded.

>.|TRBJ2-2|TRBV10-3|few
CAIRQYNTGELFF
TGTGCCATCAGGCAGTACAACACCGGGGAGCTGTTTTTT
>.|TRBJ2-7|TRBV14|.
CASSQDLGRQQYF
TGTGCCAGCAGCCAAGATCTGGGAAGGCAGCAGTACTTC
>TRBD1|TRBJ1-5|TRBV28|.
CASSLDRGRRPQHF
TGTGCCAGCAGTTTGGACAGGGGTAGGCGGCCCCAGCATTTT
>TRBD1|TRBJ1-1|TRBV6-1|.
CASRGQTNTEAFF
TGTGCCAGCAGGGGACAGACGAACACTGAAGCTTTCTTT
>.|TRBJ2-2|TRBV5-1|.
CASSSGVTGELFF
TGCGCCAGCAGCTCGGGGGTTACCGGGGAGCTGTTTTTT
>TRBD1|TRBJ2-3|TRBV18|.
CASSPPTGGELDTQYF
TGTGCCAGCTCACCACCGACAGGGGGCGAGTTGGATACGCAGTATTTT
>.|TRBJ2-7|TRBV18|.
CASSPRAPFGYEQYF
TGTGCCAGCTCACCACGAGCACCATTTGGGTACGAGCAGTACTTC
>TRBD2|TRBJ2-1|TRBV5-1|.
CASSPRFYSGTSRNNEQFF
TGCGCCAGCAGCCCAAGGTTTTACTCAGGGACTAGCAGAAACAATGAGCAGTTCTTC
>.|TRBJ2-4|TRBV6-5|.
CASSYLAGLAKNIQYF
TGTGCCAGCAGTTACTTGGCAGGGCTGGCCAAAAACATTCAGTACTTC
>TRBD1|TRBJ2-7|TRBV7-2|.
CASSPRDRGREQYF
TGTGCCAGCAGCCCACGGGACAGGGGTCGCGAGCAGTACTTC
>TRBD1|TRBJ1-4|TRBV28|once
CASSFTGTGYEKLFF
TGTGCCAGCAGTTTCACCGGGACAGGGTATGAAAAACTGTTTTTT
>.|TRBJ2-7|TRBV10-2|.
CASSESGTGSEQYF
TGCGCCAGCAGTGAGTCCGGCACCGGGAGCGAGCAGTACTTC
>.|TRBJ2-7|TRBV5-5|few
CASSLNGGEQYF
TGTGCCAGCAGCTTGAACGGGGGCGAGCAGTACTTC
>.|TRBJ2-3|TRBV7-9|.
CASSSHGPESTDTQYF
TGTGCCAGCAGCTCCCACGGTCCGGAAAGCACAGATACGCAGTATTTT
>.|TRBJ2-1|TRBV7-9|.
CASSPKALLGTPGEQFF
TGTGCCAGCAGCCCGAAGGCCCTACTAGGAACCCCTGGGGAGCAGTTCTTC
>.|TRBJ1-1|TRBV6-1|once
CASSARDRLEAFF
TGTGCCAGCAGTGCCCGGGACCGCCTTGAAGCTTTCTTT
>.|TRBJ2-2|TRBV6-1|.
CASGRGWNTGELFF
TGTGCCAGTGGAAGGGGGTGGAACACCGGGGAGCTGTTTTTT
>.|TRBJ1-2|TRBV19|.
CASSPVSGAGGYTF
TGTGCCAGTAGTCCGGTCTCGGGGGCCGGAGGCTACACCTTC
>.|TRBJ2-7|TRBV11-2|.
CASSLGRVYEQYF
TGTGCCAGCAGCTTAGGCAGGGTCTACGAGCAGTACTTC
>.|TRBJ2-1|TRBV7-2|.
CASSLARMNEQFF
TGTGCCAGCAGCTTGGCTAGAATGAATGAGCAGTTCTTC
>TRBD1|TRBJ2-1|TRBV5-4|many
CASSSGQGYNEQFF
TGTGCCAGCAGCTCGGGACAGGGTTACAATGAGCAGTTCTTC
>.|TRBJ1-3|TRBV7-2|.
CASSLKLSAGTSGNTIYF
TGTGCCAGCAGCTTAAAATTGTCGGCAGGCACCTCTGGAAACACCATATATTTT
>.|TRBJ2-7|TRBV27|.
CASSPYERNYEQYF
TGTGCCAGCAGCCCCTACGAGAGGAACTACGAGCAGTACTTC
>TRBD2|TRBJ2-7|TRBV5-1|.
CASSPGTSEGERQYF
TGCGCCAGCAGCCCAGGGACTAGCGAGGGAGAGCGGCAGTACTTC
>.|TRBJ1-2|TRBV9|.
CASSYIAGYGYTF
TGTGCCAGCAGCTACATCGCGGGGTATGGCTACACCTTC
>.|TRBJ1-6|TRBV30|.
CAWSMGGNASPLHF
TGTGCCTGGAGTATGGGGGGGAACGCTTCACCCCTCCACTTT
>TRBD1|TRBJ1-2|TRBV7-8|.
CASSLGGGRDYGYTF
TGTGCCAGCAGCTTAGGAGGGGGCCGTGACTATGGCTACACCTTC
>TRBD1|TRBJ1-1|TRBV6-5|.
CASSSNDRAKAFF
TGTGCCAGCAGTTCTAATGACAGGGCCAAAGCTTTCTTT
>TRBD2|TRBJ2-7|TRBV9|.
CASSVGVAGGFPYEQYF
TGTGCCAGCAGCGTAGGTGTGGCGGGAGGGTTCCCCTACGAGCAGTACTTC
>.|TRBJ1-2|TRBV6-5|.
CASSRQGKGVGYTF
TGTGCCAGCAGTCGGCAGGGAAAGGGAGTAGGCTACACCTTC
>TRBD2|TRBJ2-7|TRBV18|.
CASSPGREGHEQYF
TGTGCCAGCTCACCAGGCAGGGAGGGCCACGAGCAGTACTTC
>.|TRBJ1-2|TRBV7-2|.
CASSQASLDSNYGYTF
TGTGCCAGCAGCCAGGCCTCCTTGGACAGCAACTATGGCTACACCTTC
>.|TRBJ2-3|TRBV7-2|.
CASSLDDRTADTQYF
TGTGCCAGCAGCTTAGACGACAGGACGGCAGATACGCAGTATTTT
>.|TRBJ2-6|TRBV5-4|few
CASSSTGSGANVLTF
TGTGCCAGCAGCTCGACAGGCTCTGGGGCCAACGTCCTGACTTTC
>TRBD1|TRBJ2-7|TRBV28|.
CASGWAGQAFYQQYF
TGTGCCAGCGGTTGGGCAGGACAGGCCTTCTATCAGCAGTACTTC
>.|TRBJ2-1|TRBV2|.
CASSVSGSAYNEQFF
TGTGCCAGCAGTGTGTCGGGTTCTGCCTACAATGAGCAGTTCTTC
>.|TRBJ2-2|TRBV15|.
CATSIAIFTGTTGELFF
TGTGCCACCAGCATTGCGATTTTTACAGGGACCACCGGGGAGCTGTTTTTT
>TRBD1|TRBJ1-1|TRBV10-3|.
CAISRDRGNTEAFF
TGTGCCATCAGCAGGGACAGGGGGAACACTGAAGCTTTCTTT
>TRBD1|TRBJ1-1|TRBV5-1|.
CASSFGQEATEAFF
TGCGCCAGCAGCTTCGGACAGGAGGCCACTGAAGCTTTCTTT
>.|TRBJ2-1|TRBV9|.
CASSEGYNEQFF
TGTGCCAGCAGCGAAGGCTACAATGAGCAGTTCTTC
>.|TRBJ1-1|TRBV29-1|.
CSAALGENTEAFF
TGCAGCGCTGCCTTGGGGGAGAACACTGAAGCTTTCTTT
>.|TRBJ1-5|TRBV11-2|few
CASSSARGSNQPQHF
TGTGCCAGCAGCTCGGCTCGGGGGAGCAATCAGCCCCAGCATTTT
>.|TRBJ2-7|TRBV18|.
CASSPFDRLGNEQYF
TGTGCCAGCTCACCTTTCGACAGGCTGGGAAACGAGCAGTACTTC
>.|TRBJ1-4|TRBV11-3|.
CASSRAVNEKLFF
TGTGCCAGCAGCAGGGCCGTTAATGAAAAACTGTTTTTT
>TRBD1|TRBJ2-7|TRBV15|.
CATSKDRVKLYEQYF
TGTGCCACCAGCAAAGACAGGGTAAAGCTATACGAGCAGTACTTC
>TRBD1|TRBJ2-3|TRBV12-5|.
CASAPVRGPSDTQYF
TGTGCTAGTGCCCCGGTCAGGGGGCCATCAGATACGCAGTATTTT
>.|TRBJ1-4|TRBV18|.
CASSPGTGNRKGEKLFF
TGTGCCAGCTCACCAGGGACCGGTAATAGAAAAGGCGAAAAACTGTTTTTT
>.|TRBJ2-7|TRBV19|.
CASSITLGEQYF
TGTGCCAGTAGTATAACCCTTGGCGAGCAGTACTTC
>TRBD1|TRBJ2-5|TRBV6-1|few
CASSDRQGAWQETQYF
TGTGCCAGCAGTGATCGACAGGGGGCTTGGCAAGAGACCCAGTACTTC
>TRBD1|TRBJ1-2|TRBV28|.
CASRDSGGQWYYTF
TGTGCCAGCAGAGATTCAGGGGGCCAGTGGTACTACACCTTC
>.|TRBJ1-2|TRBV30|.
CAWTMLGVIYGYTF
TGTGCCTGGACCATGTTGGGGGTGATCTATGGCTACACCTTC